The present T cell receptor (beta chain) was sequenced within a study of cytomegalovirus exposure and HLA in healthy donors. Overall study findings and caveats: Follow-up analysis found HLA locus-dependent TCR association rates, highest for DRB1 and lowest for HLA-C.

Use of 60 Vbeta and 13 Jbeta primers characterized the PCR. Profiling relied on immunoSEQ multiplex PCR, and the TCRdb table lists in-frame clones only, not all of them. The data show approximately 94,000 clones, with about three quarters seen just once and less than 6% held by the top ten. Notes on this clone: The antigen remains undetermined.

V shed 6 bases and J 3 bases; nucleotides not matched to a gene: 9. Per the germline V gene, CDR1 is LNHDA and CDR2 is SQIVND (reference sequence). CDR3 length: 16 amino acids. This TCR derives from a man in his thirties or forties in good health and CMV-seropositive. This chain uses TRBV19 with TRBJ2-2, with 8 bases identical to TRBD2. Sequenced: PBMCs. The CDR3: CASRKWREDYTGELFF. As DNA, the CDR3 is TGTGCCAGTAGGAAGTGGCGGGAGGACTACACCGGGGAGCTGTTTTTT.